The 16 T cell receptor beta chains reported below all come from one sample, sequenced in a study of T cell responses to AZD1222 COVID-19 vaccine. Profiling relied on immunoSEQ multiplex PCR, and the TCRdb table lists in-frame clones only, not all of them. The sample lists 130,000 to 150,000 clones, about nine tenths occurring once. The sequencing used peripheral blood, collected on day 0 of AZD1222 vaccination. These receptors came from an adult in good health.

This rearrangement joins TRBV19 to TRBJ2-1; possibly TRBD1 for D (6 bases). The CDR3 spans 13 residues. Germline V lookup: CDR1 LNHDA, CDR2 SQIVND (reference sequence). With 9 bases removed from V and 6 bases from J, the gap between germline ends came to 15 bases. The CDR3 loop is CASRNRAPNEQFF. The CDR3 DNA reads TGTGCCAGCCGTAACAGGGCCCCCAATGAGCAGTTCTTC.

The chain joins TRBV18 to TRBJ1-1, with TRBD1 identical over 8 bases. Unmatched junction bases numbered 14, after V lost 1 base and J lost 10 bases. The CDR3 has 16 residues. The germline CDR1 and CDR2 sequences are KGHSH and LQKENI. CDR3 DNA: TGTGCCAGCTCACCACGGGGACAGGAATCACAGGGAGTAGCTTTCTTT. Translated, it gives CASSPRGQESQGVAFF.

The chain is built from TRBV7-8 and TRBJ1-5; 9 bases agree with TRBD1. With V trimmed by 3 bases and J by 7 bases, 13 bases remained unmatched. CDR3 length: 17 residues. Germline lookup yields CDR1 SGHVS and CDR2 FQNEAQ. Here the CDR3 DNA reads TGTGCCAGCAGCTTGGATACCGGGACAGGGTTTGTCCAGCCCCAGCATTTT. This codes for CASSLDTGTGFVQPQHF. Full variable domain (missing parts from reference TRBV7-8 and TRBJ1-5): GAGVSQSPRYKVAKRGQDVALRCDPISGHVSLFWYQQALGQGPEFLTYFQNEAQLDKSGLPSDRFFAERPEGSVSTLKIQRTQQEDSAVYLCASSLDTGTGFVQPQHFGDGTRLSIL.

The J gene is TRBJ2-1, the V gene TRBV11-2; 8 bases map to TRBD2. Germline trimming cut 8 bases from V and 5 bases from J; bases unmatched to any gene: 11. Germline V CDR1 and CDR2: SGHAT, FQNNGV. The CDR3 extends over 15 amino acids. CDR3 in DNA: TGTGCCAGCCGGGAGGGCGGGAGGACGAACAATGAGCAGTTCTTC. This gives the protein CASREGGRTNNEQFF.

V and J are TRBV9 and TRBJ1-1; D call uncertain. Trimming removed 3 bases at V and 0 bases at J, with 6 bases between. CDR1 SGDLS and CDR2 YYNGEE come from the germline V gene. This CDR3 is built from 13 residues. The CDR3 loop reads CASSGGLNTEAFF. CDR3 nucleotide sequence: TGTGCCAGCAGCGGAGGGCTGAACACTGAAGCTTTCTTT. The variable domain in full, completed from reference TRBV9 and TRBJ1-1, reads DSGVTQTPKHLITATGQRVTLRCSPRSGDLSVYWYQQSLDQGLQFLIQYYNGEERAKGNILERFSAQQFPDLHSELNLSSLELGDSALYFCASSGGLNTEAFFGQGTRLTVV.

This clone was recorded once. This chain links TRBV11-2 with TRBJ1-1; D not certain. The germline CDR1 and CDR2 sequences are SGHAT and FQNNGV. The CDR3 is 15 residues long. Trimming stripped 0 bases from V and 0 bases from J, with 8 bases between. CDR3 in amino acids: CASSLEVGMNTEAFF. The DNA for the CDR3 is TGTGCCAGCAGCTTAGAAGTAGGGATGAACACTGAAGCTTTCTTT.

V is TRBV7-6 and J is TRBJ2-5, with 9 positions matching TRBD1. Germline lookup yields CDR1 SGHVS and CDR2 FNYEAQ. The CDR3 length is 14 residues. V was clipped by 5 bases and J by 4 bases; unmatched bases: 5. CDR3 sequence: CASSLGQGPETQYF. The CDR3 DNA sequence: TGTGCCAGCAGCCTAGGACAGGGGCCAGAGACCCAGTACTTC.

This clone has just one count. The CDR3 is CATSDKAGALPNTGELFF. DNA for the CDR3: TGTGCCACCAGTGATAAAGCCGGGGCACTACCGAACACCGGGGAGCTGTTTTTT. The V gene is TRBV24-1, the J gene TRBJ2-2, with D perhaps TRBD1 or TRBD2 (5 bases each). Germline CDR1 reads KGHDR; CDR2 reads SFDVKD. V lost 3 bases, J lost 0 bases, and 16 bases lay in between. The CDR3 is made up of 18 amino acids.

This chain uses TRBV29-1 with TRBJ2-1, with TRBD2 matching over 9 bases. Trimming cost V 3 bases and J 5 bases; bases outside gene matches: 2. This CDR3 has 13 residues. Germline-derived CDR1 and CDR2 are SQVTM and ANQGSEA. CDR3 bases: TGCAGCGTTGAGACTAGCGGCCACAATGAGCAGTTCTTC. Its protein is CSVETSGHNEQFF.

CDR3 in amino acids: CSGERGYGYTF. The CDR3 DNA reads as TGCAGTGGAGAAAGGGGCTATGGCTACACCTTC. This chain connects TRBV20-1 to TRBJ1-2, with TRBD1 as a possible D gene (5 bases). V shed 7 bases and J shed 4 bases, with 10 bases lying between them. The CDR3 totals 11 residues. Germline V lookup: CDR1 DFQATT, CDR2 SNEGSKA (reference sequence).

The CDR3 coding sequence is TGTGCCAGCAGCCTTAACCCAACCTCTGAAGCTTTCTTT. Amino acid sequence: CASSLNPTSEAFF. This chain uses TRBV6-5 with TRBJ1-1; D call uncertain. Germline CDR1 and CDR2: MNHEY and SVGAGI. Trimming took off 6 bases at V and 6 bases at J, with 14 bases between the two ends. The CDR3 totals 13 residues.

The V gene is TRBV29-1, the J gene TRBJ1-5; 9 bases match TRBD1. The CDR3 is 13 amino acids. Trimming cost V 7 bases and J 6 bases; bases outside gene matches: 7. CDR1 is SQVTM, CDR2 ANQGSEA, per germline. This CDR3 is CSAGQGNRQPQHF. CDR3 coding DNA: TGCAGCGCTGGACAGGGGAACCGTCAGCCCCAGCATTTT.

The chain links TRBV6-1 to TRBJ2-7; 10 bases line up with TRBD2. The CDR3 extends over 16 amino acids. Unmatched junction bases numbered 9, after V lost 3 bases and J lost 4 bases. The germline gives CDR1 MNHNS, CDR2 SASEGT. The CDR3 region is CASSEARTSGVYEQYF. In DNA, the CDR3 is TGTGCCAGCAGTGAGGCTCGCACTAGCGGGGTATACGAGCAGTACTTC.

This clone has more than one count but fewer than ten. CDR3 residues: CASSPATGKDEQYF. CDR3 coding DNA: TGTGCCAGCTCACCAGCGACAGGGAAAGACGAGCAGTACTTC. The rearrangement links TRBV18 to TRBJ2-7, with 7 bases fitting TRBD1. Germline V lookup: CDR1 KGHSH, CDR2 LQKENI. After removal of 2 bases from V and 5 bases from J, the junction contained 6 bases not matched to a gene. This CDR3 has 14 residues. The variable domain in full, with the rest retrieved from reference TRBV18 and TRBJ2-7, is NAGVMQNPRHLVRRRGQEARLRCSPMKGHSHVYWYRQLPEEGLKFMVYLQKENIIDESGMPKERFSAEFPKEGPSILRIQQVVRGDSAAYFCASSPATGKDEQYFGPGTRLTVT.

The V call is TRBV19, the J call TRBJ2-3; 15 bases fit TRBD2. Unmatched junction bases numbered 7, after V lost 5 bases and J lost 4 bases. The CDR3 runs 17 residues. Germline V gene sequence: CDR1 LNHDA, CDR2 SQIVND (reference sequence). This CDR3 reads CASSPRTSGGVADTQYF. The CDR3 DNA is TGTGCCAGTAGTCCTCGGACTAGCGGGGGGGTAGCAGATACGCAGTATTTT.

This clone has only one observation. The V call is TRBV3-1 (or the pseudogene TRBV3-2), the J call TRBJ2-7, with D perhaps TRBD2 (5 bases). V dropped 1 base and J dropped 0 bases, with 13 bases sitting between them. The CDR3 extends over 16 amino acids. Germline V gives CDR1 LGHDT, CDR2 YNNKEL (reference sequence). DNA for the CDR3: TGTGCCAGCAGCCAAGCGACCGGGGTTCTCTCCTACGAGCAGTACTTC. Its protein is CASSQATGVLSYEQYF.